This TCR beta chain derives from a study of control samples from healthy donors and cancer patients. Libraries were prepared by immunoSEQ multiplex PCR; TCRdb keeps only in-frame clonotypes and omits some of them. The sample holds 55,000 to 90,000 clones, 84% seen once. Sequencing was carried out using blood. This receptor was identified in a man in his forties or fifties in good health.

CDR3 bases: TGTGCCAGCAGTCGGAGACAGGCAACGAGCGCGGGGGGGCCCTACGAGCAGTACTTC. This translates into CASSRRQATSAGGPYEQYF. The gene calls are TRBV6-2 or TRBV6-3 and TRBJ2-7; TRBD2 agrees at 9 bases. CDR1 MNHEY and CDR2 SVGEGT come from the germline V gene. The ends lost 5 bases at V and 2 bases at J; junction bases unmatched: 19. The CDR3 covers 19 residues.